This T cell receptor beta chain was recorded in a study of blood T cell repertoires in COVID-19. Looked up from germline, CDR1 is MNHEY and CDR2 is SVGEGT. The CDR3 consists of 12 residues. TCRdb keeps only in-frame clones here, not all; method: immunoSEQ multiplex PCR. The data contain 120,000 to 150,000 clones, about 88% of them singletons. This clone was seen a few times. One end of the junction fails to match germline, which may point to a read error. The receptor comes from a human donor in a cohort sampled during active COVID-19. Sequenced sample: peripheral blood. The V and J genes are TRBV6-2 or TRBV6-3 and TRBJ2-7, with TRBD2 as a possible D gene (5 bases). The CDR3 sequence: CASSYSGAWNDF. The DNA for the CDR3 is TGTGCCAGCAGTTACTCGGGAGCCTGGAATGACTTC.